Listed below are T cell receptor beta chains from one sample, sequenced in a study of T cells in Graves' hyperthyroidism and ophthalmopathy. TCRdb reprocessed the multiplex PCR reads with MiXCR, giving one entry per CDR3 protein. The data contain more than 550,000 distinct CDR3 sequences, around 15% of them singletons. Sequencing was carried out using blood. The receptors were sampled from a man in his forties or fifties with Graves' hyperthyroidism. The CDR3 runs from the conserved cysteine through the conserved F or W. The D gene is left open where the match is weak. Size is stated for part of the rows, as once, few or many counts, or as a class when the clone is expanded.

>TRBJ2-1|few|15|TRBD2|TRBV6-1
TGTGCCAGCAGTTCCGGGACTAGTGTAAGAAGGGAGCAGTTCTTC
CASSSGTSVRREQFF
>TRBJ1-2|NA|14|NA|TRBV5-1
TGCGCCACCAGTGTGGGGGTACGAGGCTATGGCTACACCTTC
CATSVGVRGYGYTF
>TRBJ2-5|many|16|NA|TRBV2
TGTGCCAGCAGTGAAGTAATGGGGGTAGGGCGAGAGACCCAGTACTTC
CASSEVMGVGRETQYF
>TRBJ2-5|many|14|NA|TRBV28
TGTGCCAGCAGTCCCTTAAGGGGCTGGGAGACCCAGTACTTC
CASSPLRGWETQYF
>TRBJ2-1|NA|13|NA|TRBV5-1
TGCGCCAGCAGCTTGGAGCGTCACAATGAGCAGTTCTTC
CASSLERHNEQFF
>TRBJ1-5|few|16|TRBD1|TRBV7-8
TGTGCCAGCAGCAGAGACGGACAGGCTAGCAATCAGCCCCAGCATTTT
CASSRDGQASNQPQHF
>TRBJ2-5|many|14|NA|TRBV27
TGTGCCAGCAGTTTGGGTCTAGCCTGGGGGGCCCAGTACTTC
CASSLGLAWGAQYF
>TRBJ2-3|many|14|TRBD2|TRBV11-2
TGTGCCAGCAGGCTAGGCGGGAGGGGAGATACGCAGTATTTT
CASRLGGRGDTQYF
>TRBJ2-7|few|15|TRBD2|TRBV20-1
TGCAGTGCTAGAGGTCTGACTAGCGGGAGTCACGAGCAGTACTTC
CSARGLTSGSHEQYF
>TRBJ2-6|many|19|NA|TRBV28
TGTGCCAGCAGGCACAAAGCAGAGCAGACCTACTCTGGGGCCAACGTCCTGACTTTC
CASRHKAEQTYSGANVLTF
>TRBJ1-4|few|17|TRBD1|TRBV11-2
TGTGCCAGCAGCCCCGGGGACAGAGTTCTGGTGGGTGAAAAACTGTTTTTT
CASSPGDRVLVGEKLFF
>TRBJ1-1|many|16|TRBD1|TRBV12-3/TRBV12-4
TGTGCCAGCACCCTGGGGCCAGGGGGCAAGTTCACTGAAGCTTTCTTT
CASTLGPGGKFTEAFF
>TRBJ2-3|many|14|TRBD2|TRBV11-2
TGTGCCAGCCTTAGCGGGATCAGCACAGATACGCAGTATTTT
CASLSGISTDTQYF
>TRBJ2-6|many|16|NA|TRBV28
TGTGCCAGCAACAAGGGACGGTCTTCTGGGGCCAACGTCCTGACTTTC
CASNKGRSSGANVLTF
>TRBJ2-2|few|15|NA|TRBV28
TGTGCCAGCACTTCAACCCCCCCTGGCCCCGGGGAGCTGTTTTTT
CASTSTPPGPGELFF
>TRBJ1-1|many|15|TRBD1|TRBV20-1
TGCAGTGCTAACCAATTGGGACAGGGAGGAACTGAAGCTTTCTTT
CSANQLGQGGTEAFF
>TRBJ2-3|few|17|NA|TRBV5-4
TGTGCCAGCAGCCCCGTAATGAAGCGGGCCAGCACAGATACGCAGTATTTT
CASSPVMKRASTDTQYF
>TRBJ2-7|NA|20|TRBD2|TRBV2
TGTGCCAGCAGTGAAGCTGAGGGTGGTAGCGGGAGATATGATAACTCCGAGCAGTACTTC
CASSEAEGGSGRYDNSEQYF
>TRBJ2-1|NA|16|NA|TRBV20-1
TGCAGTGCTAGAGTAGGTGGGGCGAGCTCCTACAATGAGCAGTTCTTC
CSARVGGASSYNEQFF
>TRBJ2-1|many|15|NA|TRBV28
TGTGCCAGCAGTTTAACGGTTAGCTCCTACAATGAGCAGTTCTTC
CASSLTVSSYNEQFF
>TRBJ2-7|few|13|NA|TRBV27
TGTGCCAGCAGTTTATTTCCCCGCTACGAGCAGTACTTC
CASSLFPRYEQYF
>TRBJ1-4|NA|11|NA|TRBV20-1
TGCAGTGCTATTCAATCTGAAAAACTGTTTTTT
CSAIQSEKLFF
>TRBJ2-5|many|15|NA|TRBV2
TGTGCCAGCAGTGAGGGGGGTGGGGGACACTCTCCCCAGTACTTC
CASSEGGGGHSPQYF
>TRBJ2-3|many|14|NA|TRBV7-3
TGTGCCAGCAGCCGGGGGGACAAAACAGATACGCAGTATTTT
CASSRGDKTDTQYF
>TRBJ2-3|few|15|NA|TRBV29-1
TGCAGCGTCCCGTTTCAGGGACGGGGCACAGATACGCAGTATTTT
CSVPFQGRGTDTQYF
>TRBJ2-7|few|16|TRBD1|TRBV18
TGTGCCAGCTCACCACCGCTCGGGACAGGATCCTACGAGCAGTACTTC
CASSPPLGTGSYEQYF
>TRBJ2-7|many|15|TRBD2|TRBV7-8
TGTGCCAGCAGTTCTCGGACTAGCGGGAGTTACGAGCAGTACTTC
CASSSRTSGSYEQYF
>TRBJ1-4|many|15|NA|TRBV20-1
TGCAGTGCTAGAGATCTGTGGGCAACTAATGAAAAACTGTTTTTT
CSARDLWATNEKLFF
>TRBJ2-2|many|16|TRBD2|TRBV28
TGTGCCAGCAGCGAAATTCCTAGCGGGAACACCGGGGAGCTGTTTTTT
CASSEIPSGNTGELFF
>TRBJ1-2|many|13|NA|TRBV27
TGTGCCAGCAGCTTAAGCAGAGCTATTGGCTACACCTTC
CASSLSRAIGYTF
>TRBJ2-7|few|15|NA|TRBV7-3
TGTGCCAGCAGCTTACAGGGGACCTCTTACTACGAGCAGTACTTC
CASSLQGTSYYEQYF
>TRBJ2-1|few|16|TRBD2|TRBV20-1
TGCAGTGCTAGAGAGACTAGCGGGGGGTATTACAATGAGCAGTTCTTC
CSARETSGGYYNEQFF
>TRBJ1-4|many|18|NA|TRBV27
TGTGCCAGCAGTTTATCGGCTTTCGCAGCAGCAACTAATGAAAAACTGTTTTTT
CASSLSAFAAATNEKLFF
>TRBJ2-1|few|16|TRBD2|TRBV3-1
TGTGCCAGCAGCCAAGTAGCAAGCGGGAGGGCCCATGAGCAGTTCTTC
CASSQVASGRAHEQFF
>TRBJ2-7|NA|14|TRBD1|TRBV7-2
TGTGCCAGCACGCAGACAGGGGCAACCTACGAGCAGTACTTC
CASTQTGATYEQYF
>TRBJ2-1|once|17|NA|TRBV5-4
TGTGCCAGCAGCTTGGATCTGACTAGTGCTCACTTAGGTGAGCAGTTCTTC
CASSLDLTSAHLGEQFF
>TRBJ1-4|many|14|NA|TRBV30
TGTGCCTGGATTGGGCCTTCGGCTAATGAAAAACTGTTTTTT
CAWIGPSANEKLFF
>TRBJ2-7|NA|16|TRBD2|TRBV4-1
TGCGCCAGCAGCCAAGGGGGACTAGCGCTCTCCTACGAGCAGTACTTC
CASSQGGLALSYEQYF
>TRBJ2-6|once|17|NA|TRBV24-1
TGTGCCACCAGTGATTTGAGGGGGGGGCCTGGGGCCAACGTCCTGACTTTC
CATSDLRGGPGANVLTF
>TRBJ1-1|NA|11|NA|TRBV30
TGTGCCTGGAGGTTCTTCACTGAAGCTTTCTTT
CAWRFFTEAFF
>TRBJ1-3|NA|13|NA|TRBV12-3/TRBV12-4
TGTGCCAGCAGAAGCAACTCTGGAAACACCATATATTTT
CASRSNSGNTIYF
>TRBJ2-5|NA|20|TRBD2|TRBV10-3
TGTGCCATCAGTGAGAGTTACCCTCCAGCGGGAGGGCCGGGATCAGAGACCCAGTACTTC
CAISESYPPAGGPGSETQYF
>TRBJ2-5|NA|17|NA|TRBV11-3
TGTGCCAGCACCCCCGCGAGGTTCGAAAGAGGAGGGGAGACCCAGTACTTC
CASTPARFERGGETQYF
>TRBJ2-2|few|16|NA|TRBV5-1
TGCGCCAGCAGCTTGGAAAGGGCGCAGGGTACCGGGGAGCTGTTTTTT
CASSLERAQGTGELFF
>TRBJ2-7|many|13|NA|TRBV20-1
TGCAGTGCCCTCACCATTGAAAACTACGAGCAGTACTTC
CSALTIENYEQYF
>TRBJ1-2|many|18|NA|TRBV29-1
TGCAGCGTTGACGGCCCCCCATCAATTAGCCGGGTTGAGGCTGGCTACACCTTC
CSVDGPPSISRVEAGYTF